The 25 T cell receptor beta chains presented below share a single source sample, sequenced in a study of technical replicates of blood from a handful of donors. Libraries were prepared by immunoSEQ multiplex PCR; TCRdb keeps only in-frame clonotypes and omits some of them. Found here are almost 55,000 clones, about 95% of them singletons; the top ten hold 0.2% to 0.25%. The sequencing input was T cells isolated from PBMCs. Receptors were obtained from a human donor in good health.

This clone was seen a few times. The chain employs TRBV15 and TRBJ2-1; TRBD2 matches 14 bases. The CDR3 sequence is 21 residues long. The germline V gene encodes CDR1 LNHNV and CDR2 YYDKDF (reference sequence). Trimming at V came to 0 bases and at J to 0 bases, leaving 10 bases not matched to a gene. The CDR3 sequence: CATSREKPGLAGVPSYNEQFF. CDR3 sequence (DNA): TGTGCCACCAGCAGAGAGAAACCGGGACTAGCGGGAGTTCCCTCCTACAATGAGCAGTTCTTC.

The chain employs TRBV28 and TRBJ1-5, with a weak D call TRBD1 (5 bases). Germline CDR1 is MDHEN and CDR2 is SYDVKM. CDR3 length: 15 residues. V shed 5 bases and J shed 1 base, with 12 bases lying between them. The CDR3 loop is CASSPLGVSNQPQHF. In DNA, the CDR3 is TGTGCCAGCAGTCCCCTAGGGGTAAGCAATCAGCCCCAGCATTTT.

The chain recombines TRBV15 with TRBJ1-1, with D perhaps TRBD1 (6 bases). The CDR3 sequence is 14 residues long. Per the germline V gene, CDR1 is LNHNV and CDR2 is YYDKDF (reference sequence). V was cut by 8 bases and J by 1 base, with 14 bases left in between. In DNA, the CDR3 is TGTGCCACCCGAGCTGGGGACACGAACACTGAAGCTTTCTTT. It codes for CATRAGDTNTEAFF.

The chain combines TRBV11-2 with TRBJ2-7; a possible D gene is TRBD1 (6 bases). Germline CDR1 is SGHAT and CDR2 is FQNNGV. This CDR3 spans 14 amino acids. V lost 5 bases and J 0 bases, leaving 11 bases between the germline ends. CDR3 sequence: CASSTNRDSYEQYF. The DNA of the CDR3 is TGTGCCAGCAGCACCAACAGGGACTCCTACGAGCAGTACTTC. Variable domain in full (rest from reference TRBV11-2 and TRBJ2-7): EAGVAQSPRYKIIEKRQSVAFWCNPISGHATLYWYQQILGQGPKLLIQFQNNGVVDDSQLPKDRFSAERLKGVDSTLKIQPAKLEDSAVYLCASSTNRDSYEQYFGPGTRLTVT.

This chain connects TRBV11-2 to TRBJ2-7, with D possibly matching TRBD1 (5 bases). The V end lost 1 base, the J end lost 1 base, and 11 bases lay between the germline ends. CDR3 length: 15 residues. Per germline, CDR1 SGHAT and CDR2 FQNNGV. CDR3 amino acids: CASSLGAGRSYEQYF. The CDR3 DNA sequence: TGTGCCAGCAGCTTAGGTGCAGGGCGGTCCTACGAGCAGTACTTC.

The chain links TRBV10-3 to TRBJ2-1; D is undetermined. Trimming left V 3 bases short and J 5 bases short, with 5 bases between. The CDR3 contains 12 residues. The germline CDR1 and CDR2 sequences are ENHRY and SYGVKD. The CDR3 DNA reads TGTGCCATCAGTGATGGAGACAATGAGCAGTTCTTC. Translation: CAISDGDNEQFF.

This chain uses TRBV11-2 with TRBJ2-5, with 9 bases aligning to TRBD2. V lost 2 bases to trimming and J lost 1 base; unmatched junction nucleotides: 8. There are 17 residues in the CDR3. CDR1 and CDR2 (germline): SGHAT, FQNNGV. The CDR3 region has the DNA TGTGCCAGCAGCTTACACGGGACTAGCTTGTTCCAAGAGACCCAGTACTTC. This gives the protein CASSLHGTSLFQETQYF.

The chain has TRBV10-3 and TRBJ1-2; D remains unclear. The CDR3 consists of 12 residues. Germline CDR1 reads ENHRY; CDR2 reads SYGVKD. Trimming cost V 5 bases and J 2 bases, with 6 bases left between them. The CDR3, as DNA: TGTGCCATCAGTACAGAAAACTATGGCTACACCTTC. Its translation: CAISTENYGYTF.

This chain's CDR3 is CASSLDRTSGAYEQYF. DNA for the CDR3: TGTGCCAGCAGCTTAGATCGGACTAGCGGAGCCTACGAGCAGTACTTC. The gene calls are TRBV11-2 and TRBJ2-7; 10 nucleotides align to TRBD2. The germline V gene encodes CDR1 SGHAT and CDR2 FQNNGV. V dropped 0 bases and J dropped 2; count of bases not matched to a gene: 4. This CDR3 spans 16 amino acids.

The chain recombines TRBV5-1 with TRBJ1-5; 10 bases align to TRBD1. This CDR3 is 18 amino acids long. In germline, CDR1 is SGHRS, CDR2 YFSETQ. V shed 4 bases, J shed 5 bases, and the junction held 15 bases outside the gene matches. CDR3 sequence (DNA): TGCGCCAGCAGCCCCTCGGCTCGGACAGGGGGAGGGGATCAGCCCCAGCATTTT. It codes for CASSPSARTGGGDQPQHF.

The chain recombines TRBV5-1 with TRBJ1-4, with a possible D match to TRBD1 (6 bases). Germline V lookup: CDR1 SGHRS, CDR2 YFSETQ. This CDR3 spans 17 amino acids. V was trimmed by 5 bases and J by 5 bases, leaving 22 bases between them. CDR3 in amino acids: CASRGWTVVLWNEKLFF. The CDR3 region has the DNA TGCGCCAGCAGGGGGTGGACAGTGGTCTTGTGGAATGAAAAACTGTTTTTT.

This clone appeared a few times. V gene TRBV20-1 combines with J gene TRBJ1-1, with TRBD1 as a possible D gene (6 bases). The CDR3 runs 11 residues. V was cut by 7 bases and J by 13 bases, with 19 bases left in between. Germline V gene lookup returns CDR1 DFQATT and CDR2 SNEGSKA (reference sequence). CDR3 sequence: CSVKGDAKGFF. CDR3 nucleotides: TGCAGTGTTAAGGGGGACGCGAAGGGTTTCTTT.

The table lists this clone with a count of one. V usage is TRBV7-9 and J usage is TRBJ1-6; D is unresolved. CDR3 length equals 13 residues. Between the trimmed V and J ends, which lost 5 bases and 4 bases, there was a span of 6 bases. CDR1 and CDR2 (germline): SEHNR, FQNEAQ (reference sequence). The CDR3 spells CASSPPYNSPLHF. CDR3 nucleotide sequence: TGTGCCAGCAGCCCCCCTTATAATTCACCCCTCCACTTT.

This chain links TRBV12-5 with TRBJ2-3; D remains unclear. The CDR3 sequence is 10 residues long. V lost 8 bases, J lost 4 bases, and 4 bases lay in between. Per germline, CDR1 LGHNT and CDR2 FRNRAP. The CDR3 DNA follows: TGTGCTAGTTCAGCAGATACGCAGTATTTT. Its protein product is CASSADTQYF.

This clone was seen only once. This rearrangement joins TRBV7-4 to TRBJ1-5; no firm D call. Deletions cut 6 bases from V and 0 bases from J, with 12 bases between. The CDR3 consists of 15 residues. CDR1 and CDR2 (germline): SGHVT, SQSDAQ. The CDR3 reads CASRLGSYSNQPQHF. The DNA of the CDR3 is TGTGCCAGCAGGCTCGGGAGCTATAGCAATCAGCCCCAGCATTTT. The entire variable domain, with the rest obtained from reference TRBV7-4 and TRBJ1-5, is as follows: GAGVSQSPRYKVAKRGRDVALRCDSISGHVTLYWYRQTLGQGSEVLTYSQSDAQRDKSGRPSGRFSAERPERSVSTLKIQRTEQGDSAVYLCASRLGSYSNQPQHFGDGTRLSIL.

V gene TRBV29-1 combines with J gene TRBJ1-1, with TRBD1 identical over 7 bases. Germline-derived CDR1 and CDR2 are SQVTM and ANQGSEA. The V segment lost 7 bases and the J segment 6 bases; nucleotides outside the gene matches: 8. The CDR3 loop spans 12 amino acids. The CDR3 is CSATGDGSEAFF. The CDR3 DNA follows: TGCAGCGCTACAGGGGATGGGTCTGAAGCTTTCTTT.

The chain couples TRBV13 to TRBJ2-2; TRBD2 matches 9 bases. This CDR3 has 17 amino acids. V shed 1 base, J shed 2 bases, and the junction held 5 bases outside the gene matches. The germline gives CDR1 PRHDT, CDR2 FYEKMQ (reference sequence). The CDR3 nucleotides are TGTGCCAGCAGCTTAGTAGGTCTAGCGGGAAACACCGGGGAGCTGTTTTTT. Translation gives CASSLVGLAGNTGELFF. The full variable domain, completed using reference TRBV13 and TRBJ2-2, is AAGVIQSPRHLIKEKRETATLKCYPIPRHDTVYWYQQGPGQDPQFLISFYEKMQSDKGSIPDRFSAQQFSDYHSELNMSSLELGDSALYFCASSLVGLAGNTGELFFGEGSRLTVL.

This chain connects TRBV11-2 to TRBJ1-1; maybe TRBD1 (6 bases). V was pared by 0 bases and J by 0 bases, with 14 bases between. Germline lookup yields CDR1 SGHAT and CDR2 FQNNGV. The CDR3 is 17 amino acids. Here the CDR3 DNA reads TGTGCCAGCAGCTTAGATCTCACAGGGACCATGAACACTGAAGCTTTCTTT. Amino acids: CASSLDLTGTMNTEAFF.

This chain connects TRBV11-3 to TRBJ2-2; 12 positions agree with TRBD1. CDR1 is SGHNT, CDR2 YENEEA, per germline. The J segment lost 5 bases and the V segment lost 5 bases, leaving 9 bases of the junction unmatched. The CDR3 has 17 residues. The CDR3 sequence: CASSPRDRGRSTGELFF. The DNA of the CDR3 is TGTGCCAGCAGCCCGCGGGACAGGGGGCGAAGTACCGGGGAGCTGTTTTTT. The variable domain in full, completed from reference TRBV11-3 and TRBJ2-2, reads EAGVVQSPRYKIIEKKQPVAFWCNPISGHNTLYWYLQNLGQGPELLIRYENEEAVDDSQLPKDRFSAERLKGVDSTLKIQPAELGDSAVYLCASSPRDRGRSTGELFFGEGSRLTVL.

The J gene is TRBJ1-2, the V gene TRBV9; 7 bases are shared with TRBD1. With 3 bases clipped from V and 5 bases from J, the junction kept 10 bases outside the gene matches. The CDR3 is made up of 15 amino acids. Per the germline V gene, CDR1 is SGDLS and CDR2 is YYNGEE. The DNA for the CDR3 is TGTGCCAGCAGCGGAAGGGGGACAGTAACATATGGCTACACCTTC. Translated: CASSGRGTVTYGYTF. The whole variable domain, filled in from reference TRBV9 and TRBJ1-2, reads DSGVTQTPKHLITATGQRVTLRCSPRSGDLSVYWYQQSLDQGLQFLIQYYNGEERAKGNILERFSAQQFPDLHSELNLSSLELGDSALYFCASSGRGTVTYGYTFGSGTRLTVV.

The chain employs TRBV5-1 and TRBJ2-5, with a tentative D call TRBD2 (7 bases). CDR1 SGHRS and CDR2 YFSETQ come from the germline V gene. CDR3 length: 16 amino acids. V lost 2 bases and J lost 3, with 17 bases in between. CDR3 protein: CASSFARGAGKETQYF. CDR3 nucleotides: TGCGCCAGCAGCTTCGCTCGGGGGGCAGGAAAAGAGACCCAGTACTTC.

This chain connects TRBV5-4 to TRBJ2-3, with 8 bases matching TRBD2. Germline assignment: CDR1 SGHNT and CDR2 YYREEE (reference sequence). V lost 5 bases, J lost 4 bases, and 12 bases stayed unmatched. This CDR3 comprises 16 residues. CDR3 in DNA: TGTGCCAGCAGTCTCGGGGTAGCGGGAAGTGCAGATACGCAGTATTTT. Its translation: CASSLGVAGSADTQYF.

CDR3 DNA sequence: TGTGCCAGCAGCCCCATGCTGGGCCCAAGCTCTGGGGCCAACGTCCTGACTTTC. This sequence encodes CASSPMLGPSSGANVLTF. The V gene is TRBV28, the J gene TRBJ2-6; D gene unclear. This CDR3 has 18 amino acids. Trimming cost V 6 bases and J 0 bases, with 18 bases left between them. Per the germline V gene, CDR1 is MDHEN and CDR2 is SYDVKM.

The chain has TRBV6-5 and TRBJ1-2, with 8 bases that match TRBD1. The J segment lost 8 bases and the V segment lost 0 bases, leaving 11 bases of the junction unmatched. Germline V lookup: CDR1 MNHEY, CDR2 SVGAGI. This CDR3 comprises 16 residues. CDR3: CASSYSGQGFLHGYTF. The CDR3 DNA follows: TGTGCCAGCAGTTACTCTGGACAGGGATTTCTGCACGGCTACACCTTC.

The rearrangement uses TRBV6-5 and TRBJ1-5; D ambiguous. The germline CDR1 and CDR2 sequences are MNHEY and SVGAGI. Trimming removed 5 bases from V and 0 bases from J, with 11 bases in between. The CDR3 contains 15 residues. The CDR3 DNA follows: TGTGCCAGCAGTCCGCTCGGGGATAGCAATCAGCCCCAGCATTTT. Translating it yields CASSPLGDSNQPQHF.